This T cell receptor beta chain is drawn from a study of blood T cell repertoires in COVID-19. Study context: Material from acute and convalescent COVID-19 was sourced from the United States, Italy and Spain. PBMCs, B-cell-depleted T cells, or T cells provided the cDNA or gDNA that made up the material.

Germline assignment: CDR1 LGHDT and CDR2 YNNKEL (reference sequence). V was trimmed by 4 bases and J by 3 bases, leaving 10 bases between them. The CDR3 is 13 residues long. Under the authors' procedure: Reference gene primer amplification in the assay estimated nucleated cell counts. Libraries were prepared by immunoSEQ multiplex PCR; TCRdb keeps only in-frame clonotypes and omits some of them. The V and J calls and clone size are taken from that table; D and trimming were inferred from the DNA. The sample carries around 140,000 clones, 84% recorded once. The sequencing sample was made of peripheral blood. The receptor comes from a man aged 55-75 years with active or convalescent COVID-19. V is TRBV3-1 (or the pseudogene TRBV3-2) and J is TRBJ2-7; tentatively, D is TRBD2 (6 bases). The CDR3 loop reads CASSLQTSYEQYF. The CDR3 DNA reads TGTGCCAGCAGCCTGCAGACTAGCTACGAGCAGTACTTC.